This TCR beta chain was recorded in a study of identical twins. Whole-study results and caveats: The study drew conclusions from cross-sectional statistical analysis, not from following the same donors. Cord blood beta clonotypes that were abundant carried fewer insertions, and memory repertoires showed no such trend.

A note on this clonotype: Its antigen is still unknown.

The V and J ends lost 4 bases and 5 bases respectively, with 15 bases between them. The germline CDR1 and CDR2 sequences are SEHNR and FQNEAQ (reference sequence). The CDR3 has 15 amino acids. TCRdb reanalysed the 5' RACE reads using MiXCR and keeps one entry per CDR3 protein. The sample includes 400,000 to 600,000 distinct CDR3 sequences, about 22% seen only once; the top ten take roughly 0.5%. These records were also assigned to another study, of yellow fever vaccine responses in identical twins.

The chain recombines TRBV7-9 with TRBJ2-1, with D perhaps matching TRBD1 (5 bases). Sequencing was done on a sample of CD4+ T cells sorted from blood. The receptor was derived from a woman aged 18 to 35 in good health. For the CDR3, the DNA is TGTGCCAGCAGCTCGGGCTGGGGCCTTAACAATGAGCAGTTCTTC. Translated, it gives CASSSGWGLNNEQFF.